The present T cell receptor beta chain was sequenced within a study of T cells in Graves' hyperthyroidism and ophthalmopathy. Overall study context: Peripheral blood was drawn at first diagnosis, prior to all treatment. Study conclusions and caveats: Separating ophthalmopathy from stable hyperthyroidism was achieved by a 13 V-J model.

On this clonotype: Its antigen is currently unknown.

Using RNA transcripts as the source, TCR beta CDR3 regions were amplified. The HTBI primer set served for first-round RT-PCR of the TCR CDR3. TCRdb analysed the multiplex PCR reads with MiXCR anew, one entry per CDR3 protein. The profile shows about 280,000 distinct CDR3 sequences, about 25% of them singletons. The sequence was obtained from a man aged 35-49 years with Graves' hyperthyroidism that later progressed to Graves' ophthalmopathy. Input material: blood.

This CDR3 reads CASTIRQGSLWQPQHF. The CDR3 DNA reads TGTGCCAGCACCATCCGACAGGGCTCCCTCTGGCAGCCCCAGCATTTT. The V and J genes are TRBV12-3 or TRBV12-4 and TRBJ1-5; 7 positions agree with TRBD1. Losses at the gene ends were 7 bases for V and 7 bases for J; bases not matched to a gene: 16. The CDR3 is 16 amino acids.